These T cell receptor beta chains were read from a single sample in a study of radiotherapy plus CTLA-4 blockade in lung cancer. Sequencing used immunoSEQ multiplex PCR; TCRdb keeps in-frame clones, though not all of them. The sample carries 43,000 or so clones, roughly 76% recorded once. The specimen was peripheral blood, collected from a patient treated with radiotherapy plus ipilimumab. All receptors come from a human donor with non-small cell lung cancer who had a complete response to radiotherapy plus ipilimumab. CDR3s include the opening cysteine and the closing phenylalanine or tryptophan. D genes are given only for firm matches.

d_call j_call v_call cdr3_aa
. TRBJ2-5 TRBV7-8 CASSTHRETQYF
TRBD2 TRBJ2-5 TRBV5-6 CASSLLAGVGQETQYF
. TRBJ2-3 TRBV28 CASSSYGAGFSTDTQYF
. TRBJ1-6 TRBV6-5 CASSLKGNNSPLHF
. TRBJ1-1 TRBV29-1 CSVNGGIEAFF
. TRBJ1-5 TRBV19 CASSHSNQPQHF
. TRBJ2-7 TRBV5-4 CASSLIEGGTGEQYF
. TRBJ1-4 TRBV5-1 CASSFGGAVEKLFF
. TRBJ2-1 TRBV4-1 CASSQVAQTTHWQFF
TRBD2 TRBJ2-1 TRBV4-2 CASSLIAGTSGGEQFF
TRBD1 TRBJ2-7 TRBV27 CASTNGWDRGSEQYF
TRBD1 TRBJ2-1 TRBV5-6 CASSLRGTGKLNEQFF
. TRBJ1-5 TRBV25-1 CASSGSGIPQHF
. TRBJ2-5 TRBV18 CASSPPIRGEETQYF
TRBD2 TRBJ2-5 TRBV27 CASSPLAGRQTQYF
. TRBJ2-3 TRBV27 CASSLFGLSTDTQYF
TRBD1 TRBJ1-2 TRBV27 CASSLSPGQGANYGYTF
. TRBJ1-4 TRBV7-8 CASSPYGRTNEKLFF
. TRBJ2-5 TRBV28 CASSSPGGPQETQYF
TRBD2 TRBJ2-4 TRBV6-1 CASSEVLAGGPAKNIQYF
. TRBJ2-1 TRBV6-1 CASRLGQYNEQFF
. TRBJ1-5 TRBV6-5 CASSYIGGPQHF
. TRBJ1-3 TRBV30 CAWSVTGNTIYF
TRBD2 TRBJ2-7 TRBV28 CASSLNSLSGGYYEQYF
. TRBJ2-7 TRBV6-1 CASSDSWTSYEQYF
TRBD2 TRBJ2-5 TRBV7-2 CASSRTSGGAGETQYF
TRBD2 TRBJ2-1 TRBV7-8 CASRGPRGGFYNEQFF
TRBD2 TRBJ2-5 TRBV28 CASRTPAGGRETQYF
. TRBJ1-4 TRBV11-2 CASSFTTNEKLFF
. TRBJ1-5 TRBV10-3 CAISEQEKQPQHF
TRBD1 TRBJ1-5 TRBV10-1 CASRYRDRGDNQPQHF
. TRBJ1-2 TRBV4-3 CASSQLGGAGNNYGYTF
. TRBJ2-1 TRBV6-6 CASSYKAWTHNEQFF
TRBD1 . TRBV30 CAWSVPGQGARYEQYF
TRBD2 TRBJ2-2 TRBV11-2 CASSALATSGRKNTGELFF
TRBD2 TRBJ2-7 TRBV10-3 CAISATGGGVEQYF
. TRBJ1-2 TRBV5-8 CAGSLGGQEANYGYTF
. TRBJ2-2 TRBV19 CASSIQGSTGELFF
. TRBJ2-5 TRBV4-1 CASSHLGQEGPQYF
. TRBJ2-1 TRBV19 CATLGGNLYNEQFF
. TRBJ2-1 TRBV5-1 CASSLVFGGVNKYNEQFF
TRBD1 TRBJ1-6 TRBV5-1 CASSSGTGGAAYNSPLHF
. . TRBV5-6 CASSFGSGTARDEQYF
TRBD2 TRBJ2-1 TRBV27 CASSIWGYRTSGRGEQFF
. TRBJ2-1 TRBV6-1 CASSDTTNFYNEQFF
. TRBJ2-7 TRBV28 CASSVQGYEQYF
. TRBJ1-1 TRBV18 CASSLFDSGPATEAFF
TRBD1 TRBJ1-5 TRBV19 CATFGQGAGNQPQHF
. TRBJ1-4 TRBV30 CAWSGLRANEKLFF
. TRBJ2-7 TRBV6-5 CASSYGLGIYERYF
. TRBJ2-7 TRBV6-6 CASSYLAVSSYEQYF
. TRBJ2-7 TRBV7-9 CASSLVGMGLYEQYF
. TRBJ2-5 TRBV18 CASSPPSETQYF
TRBD1 TRBJ2-1 TRBV19 CASTAGTGRSEQFF
. TRBJ1-3 TRBV5-1 CASSFESSGNTIYF
TRBD1 TRBJ2-7 TRBV28 CASSSPDRGLTYEQYF
TRBD2 . TRBV9 CASSSGSTYEQYF
. TRBJ1-1 TRBV2 CASTRAGGAFF